Shown below are 24 T cell receptor beta chains from a single sample sequenced in a study of blood T cell repertoires in COVID-19. Data came from immunoSEQ multiplex PCR; TCRdb stores just in-frame clones and leaves some out. The sample yields some 250,000 clones, about four fifths seen once. The sample consisted of peripheral blood. The receptors come from a woman between 18 and 29 years old with acute or convalescent COVID-19.

The chain carries TRBV15 and TRBJ1-5; TRBD1 aligns across 10 bases. The J segment lost 5 bases and the V segment lost 3 bases, leaving 7 bases of the junction unmatched. The germline V gene encodes CDR1 LNHNV and CDR2 YYDKDF (reference sequence). The CDR3 consists of 16 residues. CDR3 bases: TGTGCCACCAGCAGCTGGGGGACAGGGGATCATCAGCCCCAGCATTTT. Encoded protein: CATSSWGTGDHQPQHF.

J is TRBJ1-3 and V is TRBV14, with D unclear. With 1 base removed from V and 0 bases from J, the gap between germline ends came to 7 bases. CDR3 length equals 15 residues. Germline CDR1 reads SGHDN; CDR2 reads FVKESK. CDR3 amino acids: CASSQVHNSGNTIYF. The CDR3 DNA follows: TGTGCCAGCAGCCAAGTACACAACTCTGGAAACACCATATATTTT.

This clone has only a few counts. The chain combines TRBV6-5 with TRBJ2-1; the D gene is possibly TRBD1 (6 bases). The CDR3 covers 12 residues. Germline V gives CDR1 MNHEY, CDR2 SVGAGI. V was clipped by 2 bases and J by 15 bases, with 14 bases between them. CDR3 protein: CASSYPRDKWFF. CDR3 nucleotides: TGTGCCAGCAGTTACCCCCGGGACAAGTGGTTCTTC.

The chain employs TRBV6-2 or TRBV6-3 and TRBJ1-1, with TRBD1 as a possible D gene (5 bases). V was clipped by 2 bases and J by 9 bases, with 13 bases between them. The CDR3 runs to 13 residues. Germline V gene sequence: CDR1 MNHEY, CDR2 SVGEGT. The CDR3 DNA follows: TGTGCCAGCAGTTACAACCAGGGTTTGCAAGCTTTCTTT. Protein sequence: CASSYNQGLQAFF.

The rearrangement joins TRBV6-5 to TRBJ2-7; 10 nucleotides match TRBD2. The length of the CDR3 is 15 residues. From germline, CDR1 is MNHEY and CDR2 SVGAGI. The V segment lost 2 bases and the J segment 7 bases; nucleotides outside the gene matches: 8. The CDR3 bases are TGTGCCAGCAGTTACGGCTCTAGCGGGAGTGGGGAGCAGTACTTC. Amino acids: CASSYGSSGSGEQYF.

This clone was observed a handful of times. The chain combines TRBV2 with TRBJ2-1; the D gene is possibly TRBD2 (5 bases). The V gene lost 7 bases and the J gene lost 4 bases, with 17 bases spanning the gap. This CDR3 contains 15 residues. Germline V gene lookup returns CDR1 SNHLY and CDR2 FYNNEI. This CDR3 reads CASIDPTGTYNEQFF. CDR3 DNA sequence: TGTGCCAGCATCGACCCTACGGGAACTTACAATGAGCAGTTCTTC.

The V and J genes are TRBV6-1 and TRBJ2-1, with a weak D call TRBD1 (5 bases). With 3 bases removed from V and 1 base from J, the gap between germline ends came to 10 bases. This CDR3 contains 15 residues. The germline CDR1 and CDR2 sequences are MNHNS and SASEGT. CDR3 in amino acids: CASSETQGSYNEQFF. The DNA for the CDR3 is TGTGCCAGCAGTGAGACGCAGGGTTCCTACAATGAGCAGTTCTTC.

This sequence joins TRBV5-8 and TRBJ1-1, with 9 bases matching TRBD1. Germline CDR1 reads SGHTS; CDR2 reads YDEGEE. This CDR3 region has 18 residues. The V segment lost 0 bases and the J segment 3 bases; nucleotides outside the gene matches: 12. The CDR3 coding sequence is TGTGCCAGCAGCTTGGGGGTCGCTAACAGGGGGCGAGACACTGAAGCTTTCTTT. Translated, it gives CASSLGVANRGRDTEAFF.

This chain uses TRBV6-1 with TRBJ1-5, with 11 bases lining up with TRBD1. This CDR3 spans 15 amino acids. J gave up 6 bases and V 2 bases, and 3 bases lay outside the gene matches. Germline CDR1 is MNHNS and CDR2 is SASEGT. CDR3 sequence (DNA): TGTGCCAGCAGTGAATTCGGGACAGGGGGTCAGCCCCAGCATTTT. Its translation: CASSEFGTGGQPQHF.

This sequence joins TRBV7-6 and TRBJ2-6, with 8 bases aligning to TRBD1. The V segment lost 4 bases and the J segment 0 bases; nucleotides outside the gene matches: 11. CDR3 length: 19 amino acids. Germline-derived CDR1 and CDR2 are SGHVS and FNYEAQ. CDR3 bases: TGTGCCAGCAGCTCCCCCGCCGGGACAGGTCTCTCTGGGGCCAACGTCCTGACTTTC. Translated: CASSSPAGTGLSGANVLTF.

The chain joins TRBV27 to TRBJ2-7; 9 bases are a match to TRBD2. Germline V gene lookup returns CDR1 MNHEY and CDR2 SMNVEV (reference sequence). J lost 5 bases, V lost 2 bases, and 4 bases had no gene match. This CDR3 comprises 14 residues. CDR3 sequence (DNA): TGTGCCAGCAGTTTAGCGGGAGGGCCGAACGAGCAGTACTTC. Protein sequence: CASSLAGGPNEQYF.

The chain is built from TRBV27 and TRBJ1-1; 7 nucleotides match TRBD1. The V gene's germline CDR1 is MNHEY and CDR2 SMNVEV (reference sequence). The CDR3 is 13 amino acids. The V and J ends lost 4 bases and 9 bases, in that order; junction bases with no gene match: 8. CDR3 coding DNA: TGTGCCAGCAGTTCTATGGAGGGGGCCAAAGCTTTCTTT. Its translation is CASSSMEGAKAFF.

This rearrangement joins TRBV9 to TRBJ1-2, with D tentatively TRBD1 (5 bases). CDR1 and CDR2 from the germline V gene are SGDLS and YYNGEE. V was shortened by 3 bases and J by 7 bases, with 31 bases between the two germline ends. The CDR3 has 19 amino acids. CDR3 sequence: CASSAGTEVLSLVRVGYTF. The CDR3 nucleotides read TGTGCCAGCAGCGCCGGGACTGAAGTCTTATCCCTAGTCCGTGTTGGCTACACCTTC.

The genes are TRBV5-1 and TRBJ2-1; 7 bases align to TRBD2. The germline V gene encodes CDR1 SGHRS and CDR2 YFSETQ. V lost 0 bases, J lost 4 bases, and 10 bases stayed unmatched. The CDR3 contains 17 residues. CDR3: CASSLGWAGAGYNEQFF. DNA for the CDR3: TGCGCCAGCAGCTTGGGTTGGGCGGGAGCAGGGTACAATGAGCAGTTCTTC.

This clone has a handful of counts. J is TRBJ2-5 and V is TRBV19; 8 bases fit TRBD1. Germline V gives CDR1 LNHDA, CDR2 SQIVND (reference sequence). V lost 3 bases and J lost 4; bases outside the gene matches: 7. CDR3 length: 15 amino acids. For the CDR3, the DNA is TGTGCCAGTAGTATCCCCGGACAGGGCCCAGAGACCCAGTACTTC. Translation gives CASSIPGQGPETQYF.

V usage is TRBV3-1 (or the pseudogene TRBV3-2) and J usage is TRBJ2-3, with no clear D. The CDR3 is 12 residues long. The germline CDR1 and CDR2 sequences are LGHDT and YNNKEL (reference sequence). V lost 1 base and J 6 bases, leaving 5 bases between the germline ends. CDR3 DNA sequence: TGTGCCAGCAGCCAAGTTCGGGATACGCAGTATTTT. This codes for CASSQVRDTQYF.

The chain carries TRBV18 and TRBJ1-2; 7 positions agree with TRBD1. In germline, CDR1 is KGHSH, CDR2 LQKENI. V was clipped by 1 base and J by 5 bases; unmatched bases: 7. This CDR3 has 15 residues. Here the CDR3 DNA reads TGTGCCAGCTCACCACGAGAGGGGGCTTCATATGGCTACACCTTC. Translated, it gives CASSPREGASYGYTF.

The chain links TRBV15 to TRBJ2-7; TRBD1 aligns across 8 bases. The CDR3 loop spans 15 amino acids. Unmatched junction bases numbered 6, after V lost 1 base and J lost 4 bases. The germline CDR1 and CDR2 sequences are LNHNV and YYDKDF (reference sequence). The CDR3 sequence: CATSRVSGGAYEQYF. Here the CDR3 DNA reads TGTGCCACCAGCAGAGTTTCAGGGGGCGCGTACGAGCAGTACTTC. Together with reference TRBV15 and TRBJ2-7, the CDR3 gives the full variable domain: DAMVIQNPRYQVTQFGKPVTLSCSQTLNHNVMYWYQQKSSQAPKLLFHYYDKDFNNEADTPDNFQSRRPNTSFCFLDIRSPGLGDTAMYLCATSRVSGGAYEQYFGPGTRLTVT.

J is TRBJ1-2 and V is TRBV6-6; TRBD1 aligns across 8 bases. The CDR3 spans 14 residues. Germline CDR1 reads MNHNY; CDR2 reads SVGAGI (reference sequence). V dropped 7 bases and J dropped 6; count of bases not matched to a gene: 10. The CDR3 region has the DNA TGTGCCAGCACCGCGACAGGGGTAGATGATGGCTACACCTTC. Translation: CASTATGVDDGYTF.

The J gene is TRBJ1-1, the V gene TRBV5-1; 11 bases match TRBD1. This CDR3 region has 18 residues. The V segment lost 3 bases and the J segment 1 base; nucleotides outside the gene matches: 11. The germline V gene encodes CDR1 SGHRS and CDR2 YFSETQ. The CDR3 region is CASSWRGTGGFSNTEAFF. CDR3 nucleotides: TGCGCCAGCAGCTGGAGGGGGACAGGGGGATTCTCGAACACTGAAGCTTTCTTT.

This clone was found many times. The sample has other DNA sequences that encode this CDR3 too. The rearrangement joins TRBV6-6 to TRBJ1-5; TRBD1 agrees at 7 bases. Germline CDR1 reads MNHNY; CDR2 reads SVGAGI (reference sequence). The length of the CDR3 is 15 residues. The V and J ends lost 10 bases and 2 bases, in that order; junction bases with no gene match: 11. This CDR3 is CATQGQAGGNQPQHF. The DNA for the CDR3 is TGTGCCACCCAAGGACAGGCTGGGGGCAATCAGCCCCAGCATTTT.

This chain joins TRBV5-1 and TRBJ2-2; TRBD2 agrees at 7 bases. V lost 1 base, J lost 5 bases, and 5 bases stayed unmatched. The V gene's germline CDR1 is SGHRS and CDR2 YFSETQ. The CDR3 covers 15 residues. CDR3 nucleotides: TGCGCCAGCAGCTTGTCGGCTAGCGGAACCGGGGAGCTGTTTTTT. This sequence encodes CASSLSASGTGELFF.

The chain links TRBV5-6 to TRBJ2-1, with D maybe TRBD1 (5 bases). Germline-derived CDR1 and CDR2 are SGHDT and YYEEEE. This CDR3 contains 14 residues. V was clipped by 0 bases and J by 10 bases, with 14 bases between them. CDR3 region: CASSLGTNLNEQFF. The CDR3 DNA reads as TGTGCCAGCAGCTTGGGGACAAACCTCAACGAGCAGTTCTTC.

V and J are TRBV27 and TRBJ1-5; perhaps TRBD1 as D (5 bases). The V end lost 6 bases, the J end lost 5 bases, and 17 bases lay between the germline ends. The CDR3 extends over 15 amino acids. The germline V gene encodes CDR1 MNHEY and CDR2 SMNVEV (reference sequence). CDR3 sequence (DNA): TGTGCCAGCAGCCAAACAGGAGGGGTACATCAGCCCCAGCATTTT. This translates into CASSQTGGVHQPQHF.